This T cell receptor beta chain was sequenced during a study of CD8 T cells in ankylosing spondylitis (dated by TCRdb to the late 2010s). About the full investigation: The study set out to find disease-linked TCR variants by profiling T cell receptor beta repertoires in ankylosing spondylitis patients and healthy donors. The full study cohort was made up of 25 ankylosing spondylitis patients and more than 90 healthy donors. Peripheral blood was sampled, and synovial fluid was additionally collected from ankylosing spondylitis patients.

Paper-wide results and their limitations: A TCR beta motif made up of several highly homologous amino acid variants appeared to be characteristic of blood from ankylosing spondylitis patients. Some motif variants were previously reported in synovial fluid and blood of reactive arthritis patients, suggesting common disease-initiation mechanisms. According to the report, matched synovial fluid samples from ankylosing spondylitis patients were significantly enriched for the disease-linked clones. The disease-linked clones had a CD8+ phenotype and were found at relatively low frequencies in peripheral blood.

CDR1 and CDR2 are read off the germline V gene as SGHAT and FQNNGV. V lost 4 bases and J lost 9 bases, and the count of bases not matched to a germline gene is 10. From the cysteine through the phenylalanine, the CDR3 covers 16 amino acids. CDR3 DNA is the only sequence kept; it has 48 bases, read in frame from the first base. For this clonotype: What this receptor recognizes is not known. There are no base qualities to consult, and no much larger clone falls within one base.

The run used an Illumina HiSeq 2500. Quantitative 5'-RACE with molecular barcodes was the method used to prepare the TCR beta libraries. As for the authors' bioinformatics: A new computational method, built on a probabilistic model of VDJ rearrangement, was used to identify disease-linked TCR variants. TCRdb reran the public reads through fastp at Q25 and MiXCR, keeping productive beta chains. A single entry per CDR3 protein holds the most common genes and DNA from its merged rows. These V and J calls originate from TCRdb's pipeline instead of the authors' own analysis. The sample profile shows about 240,000 distinct CDR3 sequences; about 11% of them were found once. Jointly, the top ten make up less than 8% of the sample.

The chain is made from TRBV11-2 and TRBJ2-1; the junction holds 12 bases that match TRBD2. The clonotype was recovered from a male donor with ankylosing spondylitis or in good health (not recorded which). The specimen was blood, either unsorted or a sorted T cell fraction (not recorded which). The CDR3 protein sequence reads: CASSSGRGLAGLEQFF. The bases read TGTGCCAGCAGCTCCGGCAGGGGACTAGCGGGTCTTGAGCAGTTCTTC. The full variable domain, with segments outside the CDR3 supplied by the reference TRBV11-2 and TRBJ2-1 proteins, appears as EAGVAQSPRYKIIEKRQSVAFWCNPISGHATLYWYQQILGQGPKLLIQFQNNGVVDDSQLPKDRFSAERLKGVDSTLKIQPAKLEDSAVYLCASSSGRGLAGLEQFFGPGTRLTVL.